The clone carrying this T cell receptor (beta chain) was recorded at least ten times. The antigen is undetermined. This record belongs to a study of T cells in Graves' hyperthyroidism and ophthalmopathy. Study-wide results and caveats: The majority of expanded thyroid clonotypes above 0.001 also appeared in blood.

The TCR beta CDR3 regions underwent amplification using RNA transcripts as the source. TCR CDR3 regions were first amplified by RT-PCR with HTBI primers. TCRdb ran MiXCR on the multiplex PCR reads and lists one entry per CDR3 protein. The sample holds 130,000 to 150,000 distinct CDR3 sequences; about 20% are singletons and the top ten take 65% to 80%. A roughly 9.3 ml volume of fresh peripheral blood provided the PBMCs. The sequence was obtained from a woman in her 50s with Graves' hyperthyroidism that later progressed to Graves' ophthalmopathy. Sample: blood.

The CDR3 sequence is CATSPSAGFANEQFF. The CDR3, as DNA: TGTGCCACCTCCCCTTCAGCGGGATTCGCGAATGAGCAGTTCTTC. The chain recombines TRBV24-1 with TRBJ2-1; 7 bases match TRBD2. The germline gives CDR1 KGHDR, CDR2 SFDVKD. This CDR3 has 15 amino acids. Trimming cost V 9 bases and J 7 bases; bases outside gene matches: 14.